This T cell receptor (beta chain) was sequenced in a study of OX40 agonist ivuxolimab in advanced cancers. At the level of the study: Ivuxolimab doses were 0.01, 0.1, 0.3, 1.5, 3 or 10 mg/kg every 2 weeks.

The method was immunoSEQ multiplex PCR; TCRdb's version includes in-frame clones alone and lacks a portion of them. The sample has approximately 62,000 clones, around 89% seen once. The CDR3 has 15 amino acids. V lost 1 base and J 5 bases, leaving 15 bases between the germline ends. Germline V gene sequence: CDR1 SEHNR, CDR2 FQNEAQ (reference sequence). The origin of this receptor is an adult with an advanced solid tumor such as melanoma, head and neck, liver or kidney cancer. The rearrangement links TRBV7-9 to TRBJ2-7; tentatively, D is TRBD2 (5 bases). Sequenced here: CD4+ or CD8+ T cells sorted from blood, sampled in a trial of the OX40 agonist ivuxolimab. Here the CDR3 DNA reads TGTGCCAGCAGCTTAGGAGGCCGGGGTGGCGACGAGCAGTACTTC. Its protein is CASSLGGRGGDEQYF.